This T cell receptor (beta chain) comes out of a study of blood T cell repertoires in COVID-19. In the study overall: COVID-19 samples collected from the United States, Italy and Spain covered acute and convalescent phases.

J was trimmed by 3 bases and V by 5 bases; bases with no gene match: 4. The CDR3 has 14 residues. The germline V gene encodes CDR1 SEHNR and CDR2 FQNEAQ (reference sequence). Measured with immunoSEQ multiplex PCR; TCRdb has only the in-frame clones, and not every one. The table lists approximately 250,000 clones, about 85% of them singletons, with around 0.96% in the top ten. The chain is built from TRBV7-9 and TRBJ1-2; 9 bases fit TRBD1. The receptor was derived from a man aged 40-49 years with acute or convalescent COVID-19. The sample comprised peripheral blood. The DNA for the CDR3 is TGTGCCAGCAGCGTATACAGGGGGCACTATGGCTACACCTTC. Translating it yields CASSVYRGHYGYTF.